This T cell receptor (beta chain) was found in a study of cytomegalovirus exposure and HLA in healthy donors. Study observations and caveats: Most CMV-associated TCR beta chains were later found to appear HLA-restricted. Of the V segments, some could not be distinguished, including TRBV6-2 and TRBV6-3, and were excluded. Per a prior analysis, the majority of TCR beta V segments were productive roughly 90% or roughly 30% of the time.

About this clone itself: Its antigen is undetermined.

CDR3 length: 14 residues. CDR1 and CDR2 from the germline V gene are ENHRY and SYGVKD. V lost 3 bases and J lost 1, with 9 bases in between. The PCR employed 60 Vbeta primers together with 13 Jbeta primers. TCRdb keeps only in-frame clones here, not all; method: immunoSEQ multiplex PCR. The sample gives about 130,000 clones, more than 70% of which show up once; roughly 2% is in the top ten. The sequencing sample was made of PBMCs. This chain connects TRBV10-3 to TRBJ2-5; D is unresolved. This TCR came from a man aged 25 to 40 in good health and CMV-seronegative. The CDR3 region has the DNA TGTGCCATCAGTGACAAGACGGGCCAAGAGACCCAGTACTTC. It codes for CAISDKTGQETQYF.